These 29 T cell receptor beta chains were sequenced from one sample in a study of Ad26.COV2.S vaccination and SARS-CoV-2 variants. The repertoire was sequenced with immunoSEQ multiplex PCR; TCRdb's copy has only in-frame clones and lacks some. This sample has around 340,000 clones; roughly 90% occur once, and the top ten carry around 11%. The treatment denotes: roughly 19 received Ad26.COV2.S at low or high dose, single or two shots; about 5 received placebo; per-sample allocation not given. Collection of samples fell on day 63 after the first vaccine or placebo injection. The source was peripheral blood, collected in a trial of Ad26.COV2.S vaccine versus placebo. The receptors were gathered from a person between 18 and 60 years old who received the Ad26.COV2.S COVID-19 vaccine or a placebo.

This chain uses TRBV7-9 with TRBJ2-1, with D possibly matching TRBD2 (6 bases). The CDR3 has 16 residues. V was trimmed by 3 bases and J by 7 bases, leaving 19 bases between them. CDR1 is SEHNR and CDR2 is FQNEAQ in the germline V gene (reference sequence). The CDR3 here is CASSFLGGAQANEQFF. The CDR3 coding sequence is TGTGCCAGCAGCTTCCTAGGAGGGGCGCAGGCAAATGAGCAGTTCTTC.

The chain joins TRBV19 to TRBJ2-2; D is uncertain. Germline V CDR1 and CDR2: LNHDA, SQIVND (reference sequence). The CDR3 totals 13 residues. Trimming took off 2 bases at V and 6 bases at J, with 7 bases between the two ends. Here the CDR3 DNA reads TGTGCCAGTAGTATACGCGGCCCCGGGGAGCTGTTTTTT. Its protein is CASSIRGPGELFF.

The sample holds a few counts of this clone. The chain recombines TRBV24-1 with TRBJ2-3; 10 bases map to TRBD2. The CDR3 loop spans 17 amino acids. V shed 1 base, J shed 1 base, and the junction held 4 bases outside the gene matches. Germline V gives CDR1 KGHDR, CDR2 SFDVKD. The CDR3 DNA sequence: TGTGCCACCAGTGATTTCTGGGGGACTAGCGGCACAGATACGCAGTATTTT. Protein: CATSDFWGTSGTDTQYF.

The chain combines TRBV3-1 (or the pseudogene TRBV3-2) with TRBJ2-1; 8 nucleotides match TRBD2. The germline gives CDR1 LGHDT, CDR2 YNNKEL (reference sequence). V dropped 1 base and J dropped 8; count of bases not matched to a gene: 16. The CDR3 runs to 18 residues. The CDR3 here is CASSQVFGKREFSDEQFF. DNA of the CDR3: TGTGCCAGCAGCCAAGTATTCGGGAAGCGGGAGTTTTCGGATGAGCAGTTCTTC.

The V call is TRBV30, the J call TRBJ2-7; a weak D match, TRBD1 (5 bases). V was trimmed by 2 bases and J by 0 bases, leaving 5 bases between them. Germline CDR1 GTSNPN, CDR2 SVGIG (reference sequence). CDR3 length: 12 amino acids. DNA of the CDR3: TGTGCCTGGAGTAGGGGCTCCTACGAGCAGTACTTC. This gives the protein CAWSRGSYEQYF. Full variable domain (rest looked up from reference TRBV30 and TRBJ2-7): SQTIHQWPATLVQPVGSPLSLECTVEGTSNPNLYWYRQAAGRGLQLLFYSVGIGQISSEVPQNLSASRPQDRQFILSSKKLLLSDSGFYLCAWSRGSYEQYFGPGTRLTVT.

J is TRBJ2-1 and V is TRBV9; D ambiguous. This CDR3 has 16 residues. Germline lookup yields CDR1 SGDLS and CDR2 YYNGEE. The V end lost 0 bases, the J end lost 3 bases, and 13 bases lay between the germline ends. Written as DNA, the CDR3 is TGTGCCAGCAGCGTAGCGTCGCGTAACAACTACAATGAGCAGTTCTTC. Its translation is CASSVASRNNYNEQFF.

The CDR3 sequence is CASSARRVTGELFF. The CDR3 nucleotides read TGTGCCAGCAGCGCTCGACGGGTGACCGGGGAGCTGTTTTTT. The chain couples TRBV7-2 to TRBJ2-2; D remains ambiguous. The CDR3 totals 14 residues. The V gene's germline CDR1 is SGHTA and CDR2 FQGNSA. Trimming stripped 5 bases from V and 5 bases from J, with 12 bases between.

The CDR3 region has the DNA TGTGCCAGCAGCTCAGGACAGGGAACCAACTATGGCTACACCTTC. Amino acid sequence: CASSSGQGTNYGYTF. The V and J genes are TRBV7-9 and TRBJ1-2; 8 nucleotides align to TRBD1. Germline V gene sequence: CDR1 SEHNR, CDR2 FQNEAQ (reference sequence). The ends lost 4 bases at V and 2 bases at J; junction bases unmatched: 6. The CDR3 covers 15 residues.

This chain connects TRBV28 to TRBJ2-1, with 12 bases aligning to TRBD2. After removal of 5 bases from V and 7 bases from J, the junction contained 9 bases not matched to a gene. This CDR3 contains 16 residues. Germline assignment: CDR1 MDHEN and CDR2 SYDVKM. In nucleotides, the CDR3 is TGTGCCAGCAGTCCCCTAGCGGGAGGGTTAAGTAATGAGCAGTTCTTC. This encodes CASSPLAGGLSNEQFF.

The chain carries TRBV6-2 or TRBV6-3 and TRBJ1-1; D gene unclear. Trimming cost V 5 bases and J 7 bases, with 17 bases left between them. The CDR3 is 14 amino acids. Germline V lookup: CDR1 MNHEY, CDR2 SVGEGT. The CDR3 nucleotides read TGTGCCAGCAGTCCCCCTCAGACATTTTTTGAAGCTTTCTTT. This encodes CASSPPQTFFEAFF.

J is TRBJ2-5 and V is TRBV2; 7 nucleotides agree with TRBD2. The ends lost 4 bases at V and 5 bases at J; junction bases unmatched: 10. The CDR3 extends over 15 amino acids. Germline values: CDR1 SNHLY, CDR2 FYNNEI. CDR3 nucleotides: TGTGCCAGCAGTGGTATTAGCGGGCTTCTGGAGACCCAGTACTTC. It yields the protein CASSGISGLLETQYF. The full variable domain, its missing parts supplied by reference TRBV2 and TRBJ2-5, is EPEVTQTPSHQVTQMGQEVILRCVPISNHLYFYWYRQILGQKVEFLVSFYNNEISEKSEIFDDQFSVERPDGSNFTLKIRSTKLEDSAMYFCASSGISGLLETQYFGPGTRLLVL.

V and J are TRBV10-3 and TRBJ2-3; the D gene could be TRBD1 or TRBD2 (5 bases each). Trimming took 3 bases from V and 3 from J, leaving 19 bases between them. The CDR3 runs to 17 residues. Germline assignment: CDR1 ENHRY and CDR2 SYGVKD. CDR3 DNA sequence: TGTGCCATCAGTGACCTAACCGGGACGGCTACTACAGATACGCAGTATTTT. Its protein is CAISDLTGTATTDTQYF.

The chain combines TRBV6-5 with TRBJ2-5; 7 bases line up with TRBD2. CDR1 and CDR2 (germline): MNHEY, SVGAGI. Trimming took 7 bases from V and 3 from J; bases not matched to a gene: 2. This CDR3 contains 12 residues. Written as DNA, the CDR3 is TGTGCCAGCACGGCGGGAGAAGAGACCCAGTACTTC. As protein: CASTAGEETQYF.

The chain recombines TRBV4-3 with TRBJ2-5; D is possibly TRBD1 (5 bases). The CDR3 extends over 14 amino acids. In germline, CDR1 is LGHNA, CDR2 YSLEER. Trimming pared 3 bases from V and 5 bases from J, leaving 13 bases between. CDR3 loop: CASSQARQRETQYF. The CDR3 DNA follows: TGCGCCAGCAGCCAGGCCCGACAGAGGGAGACCCAGTACTTC.

V is TRBV28 and J is TRBJ2-1; D possibly corresponds to TRBD2 (5 bases). The V end lost 9 bases, the J end lost 2 bases, and 11 bases lay between the germline ends. The CDR3 is 13 residues long. Germline V lookup: CDR1 MDHEN, CDR2 SYDVKM. The CDR3 loop is CASKDLPYNEQFF. Written as DNA, the CDR3 is TGTGCCAGTAAGGACTTGCCCTACAATGAGCAGTTCTTC.

The rearrangement joins TRBV25-1 to TRBJ1-6, with D perhaps TRBD1 (5 bases). V was cut by 2 bases and J by 1 base, with 9 bases left in between. Germline V gives CDR1 MGHDK, CDR2 SYGVNS. The CDR3 is made up of 16 amino acids. As DNA, the CDR3 is TGTGCCAGCAGTGAACGTTCAGGGTCCTATAATTCACCCCTCCACTTT. The encoded protein is CASSERSGSYNSPLHF.

The chain carries TRBV7-9 and TRBJ2-6; no clear D gene. The V gene's germline CDR1 is SEHNR and CDR2 FQNEAQ (reference sequence). Deletions cut 4 bases from V and 0 bases from J, with 10 bases between. CDR3 length equals 16 residues. CDR3 in amino acids: CASSSGPRSGANVLTF. The CDR3 bases are TGTGCCAGCAGCTCTGGGCCCCGCTCTGGGGCCAACGTCCTGACTTTC.

The genes are TRBV4-3 and TRBJ2-7; 10 nucleotides line up with TRBD2. V lost 1 base to trimming and J lost 6 bases; unmatched junction nucleotides: 3. The CDR3 totals 14 residues. Per the germline V gene, CDR1 is LGHNA and CDR2 is YSLEER. This chain's CDR3 is CASSQVPSGSEQYF. The CDR3 DNA reads TGCGCCAGCAGCCAAGTACCTAGCGGGAGCGAGCAGTACTTC.

This chain joins TRBV28 and TRBJ1-2; tentative D call: TRBD1 (6 bases). Germline values: CDR1 MDHEN, CDR2 SYDVKM. The CDR3 sequence is 13 residues long. Trimming cost V 4 bases and J 3 bases, with 9 bases left between them. The CDR3 nucleotides are TGTGCCAGCAGTTACGGACAGCACTATGGCTACACCTTC. Translated: CASSYGQHYGYTF.

J is TRBJ1-4 and V is TRBV25-1; D call uncertain. The CDR3 is 17 amino acids. Trimming left V 0 bases short and J 7 bases short, with 18 bases between. Germline V gene data show CDR1 as MGHDK and CDR2 as SYGVNS. DNA for the CDR3: TGTGCCAGCAGTGAATATTTTTCGCCAGCTCACGGTGAAAAACTGTTTTTT. This encodes CASSEYFSPAHGEKLFF.

The chain carries TRBV11-2 and TRBJ2-7; 9 bases fit TRBD2. V gave up 3 bases and J gave up 0 bases; unmatched junction bases: 3. This CDR3 has 15 residues. CDR1 is SGHAT, CDR2 FQNNGV, per germline. CDR3 protein: CASSFGSGSSYEQYF. In DNA form, the CDR3 reads TGTGCCAGCAGCTTTGGTAGCGGGAGCTCCTACGAGCAGTACTTC.

This clone appeared a single time. The V gene is TRBV19, the J gene TRBJ1-3, with D possibly matching TRBD1 (6 bases). The CDR3 sequence is 16 residues long. Trimming pared 6 bases from V and 0 bases from J, leaving 15 bases between. In germline, CDR1 is LNHDA, CDR2 SQIVND (reference sequence). The CDR3, as DNA: TGTGCCAGTAGAGGGGGAGCTACCGACTCTGGAAACACCATATATTTT. Protein sequence: CASRGGATDSGNTIYF.

The J gene is TRBJ2-2, the V gene TRBV28; TRBD1 agrees at 7 bases. The CDR3 has 17 residues. CDR1 and CDR2 (germline): MDHEN, SYDVKM. With V trimmed by 3 bases and J by 3 bases, 10 bases remained unmatched. DNA of the CDR3: TGTGCCAGCAGTTTTAGGTTGAGACAGGGTGACACCGGGGAGCTGTTTTTT. Protein product: CASSFRLRQGDTGELFF.

The table lists this clone with a few counts. The chain is built from TRBV24-1 and TRBJ2-5; D is perhaps TRBD1 (7 bases). V lost 1 base to trimming and J lost 4 bases, with 12 bases between them. Germline V gives CDR1 KGHDR, CDR2 SFDVKD. The CDR3 is 15 residues long. The CDR3 nucleotides are TGTGCCACCAGTGATTTTACCCAGGGGGGAGAGACCCAGTACTTC. Translation: CATSDFTQGGETQYF.

The chain links TRBV2 to TRBJ2-1; 10 bases fit TRBD2. V was pared by 7 bases and J by 7 bases, with 7 bases of the junction left unmatched. The CDR3 length is 14 residues. The germline CDR1 and CDR2 sequences are SNHLY and FYNNEI. The CDR3 DNA follows: TGTGCCAGCACTATTAGCGGGAGGCCAAATGAGCAGTTCTTC. Translated: CASTISGRPNEQFF.

This chain joins TRBV30 and TRBJ1-2; possible D gene TRBD1, 5 bases. The CDR3 covers 13 residues. The V end was cut by 2 bases, the J end by 4 bases, with 11 bases between. Germline V lookup: CDR1 GTSNPN, CDR2 SVGIG (reference sequence). Written as DNA, the CDR3 is TGTGCCTGGAGTATGGGGGAACGCTATGGCTACACCTTC. Protein sequence: CAWSMGERYGYTF.

The V and J genes are TRBV6-2 or TRBV6-3 and TRBJ2-1; no reliable D call. This CDR3 has 11 amino acids. V was cut by 6 bases and J by 6 bases, with 6 bases left in between. CDR1 is MNHEY, CDR2 SVGEGT, per germline. The CDR3 reads CASSPFNEQFF. The CDR3 coding sequence is TGTGCCAGCAGCCCATTCAATGAGCAGTTCTTC.

This clone was seen a handful of times. The chain has TRBV28 and TRBJ1-4, with 8 bases fitting TRBD1. Trimming took 6 bases from V and 7 from J; bases not matched to a gene: 13. This CDR3 contains 16 residues. Germline V gene sequence: CDR1 MDHEN, CDR2 SYDVKM. The chain's CDR3 is CASSDRPGQVAEKLFF. CDR3 nucleotide sequence: TGTGCCAGCAGCGACCGGCCGGGACAGGTGGCTGAAAAACTGTTTTTT.

The rearrangement joins TRBV27 to TRBJ2-3; no firm D call. The CDR3 contains 15 residues. Trimming removed 5 bases at V and 0 bases at J, with 12 bases between. Germline-derived CDR1 and CDR2 are MNHEY and SMNVEV (reference sequence). CDR3 protein: CASSPAITSTDTQYF. CDR3 coding DNA: TGTGCCAGCAGTCCCGCGATTACTAGCACAGATACGCAGTATTTT.